The rows below give T cell receptor beta chains drawn from one sample of a study of shared clonotypes between healthy human individuals. Measured with immunoSEQ multiplex PCR; TCRdb has only the in-frame clones, and not every one. The sample consists of around 2.1 million clones, just over 90% of them appearing once. The specimen sequenced was naive CD8+ T cells from PBMCs. These receptors were obtained from a man aged 18 to 29 in good health. Some clones in this sample may be carry-over from other donors' samples. Both conserved end residues are part of each CDR3. Fields, in order: D gene, V gene, J gene, clone size, CDR3 protein, CDR3 DNA. A D gene is named only where the DNA matches it firmly. Expanded clones are given a class, and other clones once, few, many or no size at all.

>TRBD2|TRBV4-3|TRBJ2-7|NA
CASSQTSGSSYEQYF
TGCGCCAGCAGCCAGACTAGCGGCAGCTCTTACGAGCAGTACTTC
>NA|TRBV7-9|TRBJ2-7|NA
CASSSGLGNYEQYF
TGTGCCAGCAGCTCGGGACTTGGGAACTACGAGCAGTACTTC
>TRBD1|TRBV27|TRBJ2-2|NA
CASSFVRGQGTGELFF
TGTGCCAGCAGTTTCGTCAGGGGGCAAGGGACCGGGGAGCTGTTTTTT
>TRBD1|TRBV6-5|TRBJ2-7|once
CASSTTGGTYEQYF
TGTGCCAGCAGTACAACAGGGGGGACCTACGAGCAGTACTTC
>TRBD1|TRBV27|TRBJ2-7|NA
CASGLTGTYEQYF
TGTGCCAGCGGTCTGACAGGGACGTACGAGCAGTACTTC
>TRBD2|TRBV28|TRBJ2-7|NA
CASSLKREVYEQYF
TGTGCCAGCAGTTTAAAGCGGGAGGTCTACGAGCAGTACTTC
>NA|TRBV11-2|TRBJ1-5|NA
CASSPAPGPLPQHF
TGTGCCAGCAGCCCGGCTCCTGGTCCTTTGCCCCAGCATTTT
>NA|TRBV27|TRBJ2-3|NA
CASSLFSADTQYF
TGTGCCAGCAGTTTATTTAGCGCAGATACGCAGTATTTT
>NA|TRBV27|TRBJ1-1|NA
CASSSPAGHTEAFF
TGTGCCAGCAGCTCACCGGCGGGCCACACTGAAGCTTTCTTT
>NA|TRBV5-1|TRBJ2-3|NA
CASSLGFGRITDTQYF
TGCGCCAGCAGCTTGGGGTTCGGGAGAATCACAGATACGCAGTATTTT
>TRBD2|TRBV6-6|TRBJ2-3|NA
CASSYSKAGGTQYF
TGTGCCAGCAGTTACTCGAAAGCGGGAGGTACGCAGTATTTT
>NA|TRBV7-9|TRBJ2-5|NA
CASSFYSRLQETQYF
TGTGCCAGCAGCTTTTATTCGCGGCTCCAAGAGACCCAGTACTTC
>TRBD1|TRBV5-1|TRBJ1-4|NA
CASSPTGPGGLGEKLFF
TGCGCCAGCAGCCCTACTGGGCCAGGGGGCCTTGGAGAAAAACTGTTTTTT
>NA|TRBV11-2|TRBJ2-2|NA
CASSHRAINTGELFF
TGTGCCAGCAGCCACCGAGCGATCAACACCGGGGAGCTGTTTTTT
>NA|TRBV25-1|TRBJ2-7|once
CASSGGPYEQYF
TGTGCCTCCTCCGGGGGCCCCTACGAGCAGTACTTC
>NA|TRBV28|TRBJ1-4|NA
CASSLPEILGGDYEKLFF
TGTGCCAGCAGTTTACCTGAGATACTTGGGGGCGATTATGAAAAACTGTTTTTT
>NA|TRBV28|TRBJ1-1|NA
CASNLNPTEMNTEAFF
TGTGCCAGCAATCTGAACCCGACAGAGATGAACACTGAAGCTTTCTTT
>NA|TRBV28|TRBJ1-2|NA
CASSLGRVRDYGYTF
TGTGCCAGCAGTTTGGGGAGGGTAAGGGACTATGGCTACACCTTC
>NA|TRBV6-6|TRBJ2-7|NA
CASSPGSYEQYF
TGTGCCAGCAGTCCCGGGAGCTACGAGCAGTACTTC
>NA|TRBV6-4|TRBJ2-4|NA
CATKLRLLAKNIQYF
TGTGCCACGAAACTGAGATTACTAGCCAAAAACATTCAGTACTTC
>TRBD2|TRBV6-5|TRBJ2-3|NA
CASSYRGEPYTDTQYF
TGTGCCAGCAGTTACCGGGGGGAACCTTACACAGATACGCAGTATTTT
>NA|TRBV18|TRBJ2-5|NA
CASSPSQGTSETQYF
TGTGCCAGCTCACCATCCCAGGGAACGTCAGAGACCCAGTACTTC
>TRBD2|TRBV10-3|TRBJ2-1|once
CAISELGGRRNEQFF
TGTGCCATCAGTGAATTAGGCGGGAGAAGGAATGAGCAGTTCTTC
>TRBD2|TRBV10-2|TRBJ2-7|NA
CASSQTSGPSYEQYF
TGCGCCAGCAGTCAAACTAGCGGGCCCTCCTACGAGCAGTACTTC
>NA|TRBV19|TRBJ1-4|NA
CASSPKTGPLEKLFF
TGTGCCAGTAGTCCAAAAACCGGCCCGTTGGAAAAACTGTTTTTT
>NA|TRBV13|TRBJ2-3|NA
CASSLEVSPKGNTQYF
TGTGCCAGCAGCTTAGAGGTCAGCCCTAAGGGAAATACGCAGTATTTT
>NA|TRBV15|TRBJ2-2|NA
CATSRDWLAAKNTGELFF
TGTGCCACCAGCAGAGATTGGCTGGCCGCTAAGAACACCGGGGAGCTGTTTTTT
>NA|TRBV5-1|TRBJ1-2|NA
CASSGYLEGDYGYTF
TGCGCCAGCAGCGGGTACCTAGAAGGTGACTATGGCTACACCTTC